A single sample gave rise to the 8 T cell receptor beta chains below, sequenced in a study of blood T cell repertoires in COVID-19. Only in-frame clones appear in the TCRdb table, and some are missing; sequencing was by immunoSEQ multiplex PCR. The sample consists of roughly 190,000 clones, approximately 90% of them appearing once. The sample taken for sequencing was PBMCs or T cells enriched from blood (not recorded which). These receptors all come from a young woman who had recovered from COVID-19.

V and J are TRBV27 and TRBJ2-3; the D gene is possibly TRBD2 (5 bases). From germline, CDR1 is MNHEY and CDR2 SMNVEV (reference sequence). V lost 5 bases and J 3 bases, leaving 12 bases between the germline ends. The CDR3 is 14 residues long. The CDR3 nucleotides read TGTGCCAGCAGTCAAGCGGAGGTTACAGATACGCAGTATTTT. Translating gives CASSQAEVTDTQYF.

This chain joins TRBV7-8 and TRBJ1-1; 7 bases align to TRBD1. Germline-derived CDR1 and CDR2 are SGHVS and FQNEAQ. After removal of 4 bases from V and 9 bases from J, the junction contained 5 bases not matched to a gene. This CDR3 is built from 12 residues. CDR3: CASSSGGQQAFF. The CDR3 DNA reads as TGTGCCAGCAGCTCCGGGGGACAGCAAGCTTTCTTT. Drawing the rest from reference TRBV7-8 and TRBJ1-1, the complete variable domain is GAGVSQSPRYKVAKRGQDVALRCDPISGHVSLFWYQQALGQGPEFLTYFQNEAQLDKSGLPSDRFFAERPEGSVSTLKIQRTQQEDSAVYLCASSSGGQQAFFGQGTRLTVV.

The rearrangement uses TRBV2 and TRBJ2-5; 11 bases line up with TRBD2. The germline V gene encodes CDR1 SNHLY and CDR2 FYNNEI. V dropped 5 bases and J dropped 5; count of bases not matched to a gene: 7. CDR3 length: 15 amino acids. DNA of the CDR3: TGTGCCAGCAGTTTAGCGGGAGGGCCTTACGAGACCCAGTACTTC. Amino acid sequence: CASSLAGGPYETQYF. The whole variable domain, filled in from reference TRBV2 and TRBJ2-5, reads EPEVTQTPSHQVTQMGQEVILRCVPISNHLYFYWYRQILGQKVEFLVSFYNNEISEKSEIFDDQFSVERPDGSNFTLKIRSTKLEDSAMYFCASSLAGGPYETQYFGPGTRLLVL.

V and J are TRBV12-3 or TRBV12-4 and TRBJ1-2, with TRBD1 identical over 7 bases. This CDR3 region has 13 residues. The trim removed 6 bases at V and 5 bases at J, leaving 6 bases unmatched. As DNA, the CDR3 is TGTGCCAGCAGCCTCACAGGGGCGTATGGCTACACCTTC. Translation gives CASSLTGAYGYTF.

This clone was seen only a few times. This sequence joins TRBV15 and TRBJ2-7, with 11 positions matching TRBD2. Trimming removed 3 bases from V and 3 bases from J; junction bases left unmatched: 7. The V gene's germline CDR1 is LNHNV and CDR2 YYDKDF (reference sequence). The CDR3 sequence is 16 residues long. The CDR3 coding sequence is TGTGCCACCAGCAGTGGGGGAGGACTAGCGGGCTACGAGCAGTACTTC. Protein sequence: CATSSGGGLAGYEQYF.

V and J are TRBV7-9 and TRBJ2-3, with 7 bases identical to TRBD2. Germline CDR1 reads SEHNR; CDR2 reads FQNEAQ (reference sequence). This CDR3 has 16 residues. Trimming took 11 bases from V and 1 from J; bases not matched to a gene: 15. The CDR3 bases are TGTGCCCTAATGCTTAGACCGGGAGGAGGCACAGATACGCAGTATTTT. Encoded protein: CALMLRPGGGTDTQYF. Filled out from reference TRBV7-9 and TRBJ2-3, the complete variable domain reads DTGVSQNPRHKITKRGQNVTFRCDPISEHNRLYWYRQTLGQGPEFLTYFQNEAQLEKSRLLSDRFSAERPKGSFSTLEIQRTEQGDSAMYLCALMLRPGGGTDTQYFGPGTRLTVL.

This sequence joins TRBV3-1 (or the pseudogene TRBV3-2) and TRBJ2-5, with 9 bases aligning to TRBD2. Germline CDR1 LGHDT, CDR2 YNNKEL (reference sequence). The CDR3 extends over 17 amino acids. V lost 1 base to trimming and J lost 7 bases; unmatched junction nucleotides: 13. CDR3 residues: CASSQGVSGGAPVTQYF. The CDR3 DNA reads TGTGCCAGCAGCCAAGGGGTTAGCGGGGGCGCGCCAGTGACCCAGTACTTC.

The chain couples TRBV4-1 to TRBJ2-2, with 11 bases identical to TRBD2. Germline V lookup: CDR1 MGHRA, CDR2 YSYEKL. There are 15 residues in the CDR3. The V and J ends lost 4 bases and 3 bases, in that order; junction bases with no gene match: 1. Here the CDR3 DNA reads TGCGCCAGCAGCCGGGGACTAGCGGACACCGGGGAGCTGTTTTTT. This translates into CASSRGLADTGELFF.